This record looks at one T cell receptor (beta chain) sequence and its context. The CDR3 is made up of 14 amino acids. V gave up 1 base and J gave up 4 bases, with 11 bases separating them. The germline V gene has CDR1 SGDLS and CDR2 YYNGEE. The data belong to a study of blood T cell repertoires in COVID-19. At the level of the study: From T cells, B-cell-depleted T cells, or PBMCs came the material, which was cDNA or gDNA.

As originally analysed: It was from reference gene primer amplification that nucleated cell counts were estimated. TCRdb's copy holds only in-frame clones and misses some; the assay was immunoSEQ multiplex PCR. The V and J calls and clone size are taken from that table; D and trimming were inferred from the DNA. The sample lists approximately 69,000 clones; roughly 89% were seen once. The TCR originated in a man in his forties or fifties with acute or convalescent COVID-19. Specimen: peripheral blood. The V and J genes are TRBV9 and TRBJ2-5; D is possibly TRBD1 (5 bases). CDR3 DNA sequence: TGTGCCAGCAGCGTATCAGGGTCGCTAGAGACCCAGTACTTC. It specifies CASSVSGSLETQYF.